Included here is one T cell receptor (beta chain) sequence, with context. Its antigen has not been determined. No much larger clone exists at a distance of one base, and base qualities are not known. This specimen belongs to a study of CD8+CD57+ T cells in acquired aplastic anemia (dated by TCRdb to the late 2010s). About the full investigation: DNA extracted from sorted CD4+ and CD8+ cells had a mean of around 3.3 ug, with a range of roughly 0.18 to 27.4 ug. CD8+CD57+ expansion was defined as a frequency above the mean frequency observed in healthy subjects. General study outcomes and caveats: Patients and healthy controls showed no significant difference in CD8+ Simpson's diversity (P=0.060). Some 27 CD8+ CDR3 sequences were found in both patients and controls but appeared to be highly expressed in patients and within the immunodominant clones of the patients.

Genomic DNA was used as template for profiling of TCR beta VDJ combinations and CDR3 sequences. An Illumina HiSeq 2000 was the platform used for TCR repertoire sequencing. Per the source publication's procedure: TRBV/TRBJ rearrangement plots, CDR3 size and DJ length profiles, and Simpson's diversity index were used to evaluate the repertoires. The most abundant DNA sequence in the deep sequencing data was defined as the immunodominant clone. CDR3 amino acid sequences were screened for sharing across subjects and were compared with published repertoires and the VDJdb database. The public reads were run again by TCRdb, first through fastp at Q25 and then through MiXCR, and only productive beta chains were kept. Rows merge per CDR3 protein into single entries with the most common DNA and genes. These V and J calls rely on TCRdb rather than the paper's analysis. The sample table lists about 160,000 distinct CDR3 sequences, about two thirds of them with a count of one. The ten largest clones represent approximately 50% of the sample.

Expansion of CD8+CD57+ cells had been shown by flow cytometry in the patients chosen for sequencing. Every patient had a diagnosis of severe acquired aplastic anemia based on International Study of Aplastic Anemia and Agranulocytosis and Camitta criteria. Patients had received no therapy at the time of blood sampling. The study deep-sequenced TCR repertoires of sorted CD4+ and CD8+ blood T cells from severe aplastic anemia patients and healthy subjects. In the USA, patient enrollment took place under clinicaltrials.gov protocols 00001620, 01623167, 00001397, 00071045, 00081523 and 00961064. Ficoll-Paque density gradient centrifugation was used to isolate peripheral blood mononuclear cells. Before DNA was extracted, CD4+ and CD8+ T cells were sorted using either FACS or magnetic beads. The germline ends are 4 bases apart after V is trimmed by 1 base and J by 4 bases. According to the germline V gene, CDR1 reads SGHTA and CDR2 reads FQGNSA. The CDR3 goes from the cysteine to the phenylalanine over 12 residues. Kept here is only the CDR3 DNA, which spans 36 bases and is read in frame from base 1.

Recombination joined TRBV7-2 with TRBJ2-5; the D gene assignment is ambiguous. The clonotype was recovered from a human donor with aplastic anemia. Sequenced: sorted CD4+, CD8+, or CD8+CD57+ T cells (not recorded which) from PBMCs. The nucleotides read TGTGCCAGCAGCTTAGACGTAGAGACCCAGTACTTC. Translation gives CASSLDVETQYF.